What follows describes a single TCR beta chain. This clonotype has ten or more counts. The antigen this receptor binds is unknown. Base qualities are not recorded, but no much larger clone differs from it by a single base. The germline V gene (reference sequence) sets CDR1 to GTSNPN and CDR2 to SVGIG. The CDR3 runs 17 residues from the cysteine to the phenylalanine. Just the 51-base CDR3 DNA is kept, in frame starting at base 1. Between the V and J ends, shortened by 2 bases and 0 bases respectively, the junction contains 17 bases. The data derive from a study of early T cells in non-severe SARS-CoV-2 infection (dated by TCRdb to about 2021). With regard to the full study: Because TCR sequencing was done on bulk RNA from unsorted whole blood, the alpha and beta chains could not be paired. Study-wide findings and limitations: Matching against VDJdb was skewed toward anti-spike CD8 responses, likely underestimated virus-specific expansions, and missed private and CD4 specificities.

Libraries came from 5' RACE. Sequenced using a NextSeq 500. To correct for sequencing error and PCR bias, the TCR library protocol tagged individual cDNA molecules with unique molecular identifiers. Sequencing covered both TCR alpha and beta chains, and within each sample the abundances of alpha and beta sequences were tightly co-correlated. The study's processing was this. Decombinator V4 was used to perform V gene, J gene and CDR3 annotation of TCR sequences. TCRs were defined as expanded if a significant change between any two time points was detected under a Poisson model with p below 0.0001. TCR abundances were normalised to the total number of TCRs sequenced per sample and were expressed as counts per million. MAIT TCRs were defined by TRAV1-2 paired with TRAJ12, TRAJ20 or TRAJ33, and iNKT TCRs by TRAV10 paired with TRAJ18. VDJdb, accessed on 1 November 2021, was searched for TCRs annotated for CMV, EBV and SARS-CoV-2, and TCRs annotated for more than one antigen were excluded. The public sequencing data were trimmed at Q25 with fastp and processed into clonotypes with MiXCR by TCRdb, which kept only in-frame beta chains. Entries are consolidated by CDR3 protein sequence, retaining the most common genes and DNA. TCRdb's processing, not the study's, gives the V and J calls here. A total of almost 30,000 distinct CDR3 sequences appear in this sample, about 5.5% of them only once. The ten biggest clones cover approximately 10% of the sample.

This was a case-control study nested in a cohort of healthcare workers in London, UK, who had nasopharyngeal swab PCR tests and blood samples taken every week. Between 23 and 31 March 2020, the week of the UK lockdown, healthcare workers were enrolled and then followed up weekly for as long as 16 weeks. Sequenced sample: whole blood. The sequence was obtained from an adult who was a healthcare worker with PCR-confirmed SARS-CoV-2 infection or an uninfected control (not recorded which). The sequence is built from TRBV30 and TRBJ1-3; the D gene is not confidently resolved. The nucleotides are TGTGCCTGGAGTCCCCTGGATTCGGGCTACTCTGGAAACACCATATATTTT. Its protein is CAWSPLDSGYSGNTIYF.